This is a list of T cell receptor beta chains from one sample in a study of metastatic and nonmetastatic thyroid tumors. TCRdb redid the clone calls on the PCR reads using MiXCR. The sample lists roughly 40,000 clones; 12% were seen once. Sequenced: blood. Source of these receptors: a male donor with papillary thyroid cancer or a benign thyroid nodule (not recorded which). Some clones in this sample may be carry-over from other donors' samples. Each CDR3 is given without its conserved first and last residue.

TRBJ2-1 TRBV4-3 ASSQDPRGNEQF
TRBJ2-6 TRBV15 ATSSRGPGANVLT
TRBJ2-7 TRBV12-3/TRBV12-4 ASSFSHEQY
TRBJ1-4 TRBV5-1 ASSFLAGEFGELF
TRBJ1-6 TRBV6-1 ASNPGQGNSPLH
TRBJ2-3 TRBV14 ASSQLLASPSTDTQY
TRBJ2-7 TRBV18 ASSADRSYEQY
TRBJ2-3 TRBV27 ASSLSSRGAQY
TRBJ2-2 TRBV28 ASSIGFGVWKANTGELF
TRBJ2-7 TRBV3-1 ASSQDRGQGTYEQY
TRBJ1-6 TRBV4-2 ASSQERAESSYNSPLH
TRBJ1-2 TRBV28 ASSLGGQGFSYGYT
TRBJ2-3 TRBV6-1 ASSEGQGADTQY
TRBJ2-1 TRBV7-8 ASSLVNEQF
TRBJ1-3 TRBV7-7 ASSADNSGNTIY
TRBJ2-7 TRBV30 AWSVYQTVYEQY
TRBJ2-7 TRBV19 ASSKEPESYEQY
TRBJ2-2 TRBV30 AWSGGCVREVGANTGELF
TRBJ2-7 TRBV11-2 ASSSWGGWTYEQY
TRBJ1-6 TRBV30 AWSFSGQPNSPLH
TRBJ2-7 TRBV14 ASSLYSSYEQY
TRBJ2-3 TRBV20-1 SVGDRGPRDTQY
TRBJ2-1 TRBV27 ASSFGGNEQF
TRBJ2-1 TRBV5-1 ASSAGLFNEQF
TRBJ1-5 TRBV5-1 ASSHGTSNQPQH
TRBJ2-7 TRBV12-3/TRBV12-4 ASSRWMGVEIPGEQY
TRBJ1-2 TRBV6-5 ASSYGGRVYLRYT
TRBJ1-1 TRBV6-5 ASSKGDLRRFTNTEAF
TRBJ1-1 TRBV10-1 ASSEPGQGIGEAF
TRBJ2-3 TRBV19 ASTPGGEGGDTQY
TRBJ1-1 TRBV6-2/TRBV6-3 ASRPSAVTQAF
TRBJ2-7 TRBV30 AWTTGTGQNEQY
TRBJ2-7 TRBV27 ASSQSSAYSYEQY
TRBJ2-3 TRBV20-1 SANPLERGGGSTDTQY
TRBJ1-5 TRBV6-1 ASRHPTGGGQPQH
TRBJ2-3 TRBV4-2 PSTMEFRAYLLGTDTQY
TRBJ2-5 TRBV7-3 ASSLLGTQGETQH
TRBJ2-3 TRBV9 ASSVSSTDTQY
TRBJ1-2 TRBV12-3/TRBV12-4 ASKTNRGQRNGYT
TRBJ2-2 TRBV11-2 ASSFGSGANTGELF
TRBJ1-2 TRBV20-1 SASTGFVYGYT